This T cell receptor (beta chain) was recorded in a study of Ad26.COV2.S vaccination and SARS-CoV-2 variants. Points from the study as a whole: The TCR-based breadth and depth measures might underestimate overall T cell responses.

Treatment specified: around 19 received Ad26.COV2.S at low or high dose, single or two shots; roughly 5 received placebo; per-sample allocation not given. Samples analyzed were those drawn on day 63 after the first vaccine or placebo injection. SARS-CoV-2 spike from the Wuhan strain was encoded by the vaccine, an Ad26 vector. Points on this clone: Its cognate antigen is unknown.

Germline V CDR1 and CDR2: MNHEY, SMNVEV (reference sequence). Trimming took 6 bases from V and 1 from J; bases not matched to a gene: 29. The CDR3 contains 23 residues. Clones were sequenced by immunoSEQ multiplex PCR, and TCRdb holds only the in-frame ones, with some missing. The sample carries more than 400,000 clones, roughly 91% recorded once. The sequences come from peripheral blood, collected in a trial of Ad26.COV2.S vaccine versus placebo. This TCR was sampled from a person between 18 and 60 years old who received the Ad26.COV2.S COVID-19 vaccine or a placebo. The chain recombines TRBV27 with TRBJ1-4; 7 nucleotides match TRBD1. The CDR3 region is CASSLKGGWGLPRQGRTNEKLFF. CDR3 DNA sequence: TGTGCCAGCAGCCTAAAAGGTGGTTGGGGCCTCCCGCGACAGGGACGAACTAATGAAAAACTGTTTTTT.